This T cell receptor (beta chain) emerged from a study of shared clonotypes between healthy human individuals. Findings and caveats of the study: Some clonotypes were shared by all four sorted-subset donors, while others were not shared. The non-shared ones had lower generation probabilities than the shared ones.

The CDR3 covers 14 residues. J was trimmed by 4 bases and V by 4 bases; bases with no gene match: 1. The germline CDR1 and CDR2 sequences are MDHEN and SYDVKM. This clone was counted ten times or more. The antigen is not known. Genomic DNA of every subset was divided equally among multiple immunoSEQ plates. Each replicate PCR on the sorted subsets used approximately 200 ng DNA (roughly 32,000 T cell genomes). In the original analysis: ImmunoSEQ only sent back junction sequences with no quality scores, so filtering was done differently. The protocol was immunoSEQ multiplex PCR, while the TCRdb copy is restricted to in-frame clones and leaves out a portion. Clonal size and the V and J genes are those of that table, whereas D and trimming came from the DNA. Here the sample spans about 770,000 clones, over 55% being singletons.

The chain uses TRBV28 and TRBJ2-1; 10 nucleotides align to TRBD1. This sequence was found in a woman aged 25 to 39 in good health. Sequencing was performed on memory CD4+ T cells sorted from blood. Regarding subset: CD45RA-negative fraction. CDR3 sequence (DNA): TGTGCCAGCAGTTCGGGACAGGGGTACAATGAGCAGTTCTTC. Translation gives CASSSGQGYNEQFF. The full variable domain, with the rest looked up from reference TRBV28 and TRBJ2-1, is DVKVTQSSRYLVKRTGEKVFLECVQDMDHENMFWYRQDPGLGLRLIYFSYDVKMKEKGDIPEGYSVSREKKERFSLILESASTNQTSMYLCASSSGQGYNEQFFGPGTRLTVL.